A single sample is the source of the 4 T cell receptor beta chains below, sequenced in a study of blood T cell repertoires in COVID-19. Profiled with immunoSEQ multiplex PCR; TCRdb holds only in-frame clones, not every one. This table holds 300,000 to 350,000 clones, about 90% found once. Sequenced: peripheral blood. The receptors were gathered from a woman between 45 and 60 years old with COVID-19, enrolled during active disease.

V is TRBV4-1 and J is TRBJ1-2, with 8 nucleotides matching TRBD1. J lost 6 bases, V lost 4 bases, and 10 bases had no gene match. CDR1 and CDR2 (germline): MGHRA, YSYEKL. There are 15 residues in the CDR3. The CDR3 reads CASSPDRTGSDGYTF. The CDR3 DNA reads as TGCGCCAGCAGCCCGGACCGGACAGGGAGCGATGGCTACACCTTC.

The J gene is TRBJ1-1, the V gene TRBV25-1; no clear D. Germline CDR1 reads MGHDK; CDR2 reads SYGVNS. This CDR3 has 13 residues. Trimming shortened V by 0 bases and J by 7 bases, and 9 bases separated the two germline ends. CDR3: CASSEYSQNEAFF. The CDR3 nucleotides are TGTGCCAGCAGTGAATATTCCCAGAATGAAGCTTTCTTT.

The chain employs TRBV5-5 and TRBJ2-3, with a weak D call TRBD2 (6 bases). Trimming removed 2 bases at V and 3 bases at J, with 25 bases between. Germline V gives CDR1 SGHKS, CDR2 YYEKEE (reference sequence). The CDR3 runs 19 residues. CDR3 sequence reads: CASSFLPRPRRDRTDTQYF. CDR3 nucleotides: TGTGCCAGCAGCTTCCTACCCCGTCCACGGCGGGATCGGACAGATACGCAGTATTTT.

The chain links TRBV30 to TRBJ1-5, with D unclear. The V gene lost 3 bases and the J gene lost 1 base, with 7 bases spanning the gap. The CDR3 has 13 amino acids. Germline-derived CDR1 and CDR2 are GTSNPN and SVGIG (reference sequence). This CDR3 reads CAWSSQSNQPQHF. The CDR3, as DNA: TGTGCCTGGAGCAGTCAGAGCAATCAGCCCCAGCATTTT.